This paragraph reports one T cell receptor beta chain. Its antigen remains unidentified. The source of the sample is a study of CD8 T cells in Susac syndrome. General observations from the study: The study acknowledged a relatively small number of individuals in its TCR sequencing and HLA analysis.

High-throughput TCR beta sequencing covered peripheral CD8+ and CD4+ T cells. FACS was used to enrich TEMRA cells, whereas the CD8+ and CD4+ T cells were obtained by negative isolation. The CDR3 is 10 amino acids. The ends were cut back, 9 bases at V and 7 bases at J, with 7 bases in the middle. Germline-derived CDR1 and CDR2 are LNHNV and YYDKDF (reference sequence). Random hexamers were used to reverse transcribe an amount of roughly 0.5 to 1 ug RNA. Multiplex immunoSEQ PCR targeted 54 Vbeta and 13 Jbeta TCR beta segments. From the immunoSEQ multiplex PCR reads, TCRdb called clonotypes with MiXCR, one entry per CDR3 protein. The sample has more than 95,000 distinct CDR3 sequences, just over 90% seen once.

The sequenced sample consisted of CD8+ T cells from PBMCs. V is TRBV15 and J is TRBJ1-5; D is unresolved. This receptor was taken from a human donor with multiple sclerosis. Here the CDR3 reads CATGSQPQHF. CDR3 DNA: TGTGCCACGGGGAGCCAGCCCCAGCATTTT.